The sequence of this T cell receptor beta chain was determined in a study of blood T cell repertoires in COVID-19. Clones were sequenced by immunoSEQ multiplex PCR, and TCRdb holds only the in-frame ones, with some missing. This table holds 80,000 or so clones, roughly four fifths found once. This clonotype was obtained from a human donor in a cohort sampled during active COVID-19. The sequenced sample was peripheral blood.

CDR3 protein: CASSFFSGARYGYTF. The CDR3 nucleotides are TGTGCCAGCAGCTTTTTTTCAGGGGCCCGCTATGGCTACACCTTC. This rearrangement joins TRBV11-2 to TRBJ1-2; D perhaps matches TRBD1 (6 bases). This CDR3 contains 15 residues. V was cut by 3 bases and J by 4 bases, with 15 bases left in between. Germline CDR1 and CDR2: SGHAT and FQNNGV.